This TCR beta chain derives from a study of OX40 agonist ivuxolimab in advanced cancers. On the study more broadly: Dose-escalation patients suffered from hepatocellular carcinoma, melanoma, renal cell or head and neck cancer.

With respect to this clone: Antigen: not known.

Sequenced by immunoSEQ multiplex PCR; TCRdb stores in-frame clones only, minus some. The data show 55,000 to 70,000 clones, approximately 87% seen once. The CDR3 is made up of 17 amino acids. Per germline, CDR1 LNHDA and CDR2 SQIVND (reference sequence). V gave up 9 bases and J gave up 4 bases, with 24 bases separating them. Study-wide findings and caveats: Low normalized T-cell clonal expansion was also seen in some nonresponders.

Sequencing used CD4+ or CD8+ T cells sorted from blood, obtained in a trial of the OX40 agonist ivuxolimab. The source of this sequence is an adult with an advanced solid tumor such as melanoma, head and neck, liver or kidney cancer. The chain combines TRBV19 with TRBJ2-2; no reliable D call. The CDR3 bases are TGTGCCAGCCACTCTAGGTACTCCTCCCGGGCCACCGGGGAGCTGTTTTTT. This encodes CASHSRYSSRATGELFF.